This TCR beta chain is from a study of cytomegalovirus exposure and HLA in healthy donors. PCR employed 60 Vbeta and 13 Jbeta primers. In the study's own analysis: In a later analysis, the count reached 75 million to 90 million unique TCR beta chains, with approximately 10 million shared. Measured with immunoSEQ multiplex PCR; TCRdb has only the in-frame clones, and not every one. That table furnishes V, J and clone size, whereas the DNA furnished D and trimming. The table records some 150,000 clones, 70% to 80% of them present only once. On this clone itself: The junction differs from germline at one of its ends, possibly a read error.

In germline, CDR1 is MNHNS, CDR2 SASEGT. This CDR3 contains 12 residues. This chain connects TRBV6-1 to TRBJ2-7, with 9 bases fitting TRBD1. The sample consisted of PBMCs. The TCR comes from a man aged 30 to 45 in good health and CMV-seropositive. The CDR3 here is CASTGQGYERYF. The CDR3 coding sequence is TGTGCCAGCACGGGACAGGGCTACGAGCGGTACTTC.